What follows are 23 T cell receptor beta chains derived from one specimen sequenced in a study of blood T cell repertoires in COVID-19. Generated by immunoSEQ multiplex PCR, the TCRdb table keeps only in-frame clones and is missing some. The data hold 160,000 or so clones, with roughly 80% observed a single time. Sequencing was done on a sample of peripheral blood. The receptors were sampled from an elderly woman with acute or convalescent COVID-19.

The chain has TRBV5-1 and TRBJ2-7; 14 bases are shared with TRBD2. This CDR3 spans 16 amino acids. J lost 3 bases, V lost 0 bases, and 2 bases had no gene match. Germline lookup yields CDR1 SGHRS and CDR2 YFSETQ. DNA for the CDR3: TGCGCCAGCAGCTTGGAGGGGACTAGCGGGAGCTACGAGCAGTACTTC. Protein: CASSLEGTSGSYEQYF.

The V gene is TRBV6-5, the J gene TRBJ1-1; unclear D gene. The CDR3 is 15 amino acids. Germline CDR1 and CDR2: MNHEY and SVGAGI. V was trimmed by 0 bases and J by 2 bases, leaving 10 bases between them. The CDR3 nucleotides are TGTGCCAGCAGTTACTCGCCCCAGGTAAACACTGAAGCTTTCTTT. This gives the protein CASSYSPQVNTEAFF.

The V and J genes are TRBV6-5 and TRBJ2-7; 7 positions match TRBD2. Germline lookup yields CDR1 MNHEY and CDR2 SVGAGI. This CDR3 has 15 residues. After removal of 8 bases from V and 2 bases from J, the junction contained 12 bases not matched to a gene. DNA of the CDR3: TGTGCCAGCTCGTCGGGTCGCGGGGGACCCTACGAGCAGTACTTC. It encodes CASSSGRGGPYEQYF.

As DNA, the CDR3 is TGTGCCAGTAGTAGAGCCTTCGACTCCCCTGGAAACACCATATATTTT. It translates to CASSRAFDSPGNTIYF. The chain recombines TRBV19 with TRBJ1-3; D is unclear. The CDR3 runs to 16 residues. V was pared by 4 bases and J by 2 bases, with 15 bases between. Germline CDR1 is LNHDA and CDR2 is SQIVND (reference sequence).

V usage is TRBV18 and J usage is TRBJ2-2, with TRBD2 as a possible D gene (6 bases). Trimming pared 5 bases from V and 1 base from J, leaving 20 bases between. The length of the CDR3 is 18 residues. CDR1 KGHSH and CDR2 LQKENI come from the germline V gene. CDR3 sequence reads: CASSAQSAGRGNTGELFF. The CDR3 DNA reads as TGTGCCAGCTCAGCCCAGAGCGCGGGACGGGGGAACACCGGGGAGCTGTTTTTT.

This chain connects TRBV20-1 to TRBJ1-4, with D possibly matching TRBD1 (6 bases). The CDR3 loop spans 10 amino acids. The V and J ends lost 6 bases and 11 bases respectively, with 10 bases between them. Germline CDR1 and CDR2: DFQATT and SNEGSKA (reference sequence). The CDR3 here is CSAAGEKLFF. The CDR3 nucleotides read TGCAGTGCCGCAGGGGAGAAACTGTTTTTT.

V is TRBV6-5 and J is TRBJ2-1; D gene ambiguous. The CDR3 covers 15 residues. Trimming pared 8 bases from V and 7 bases from J, leaving 21 bases between. The germline V gene has CDR1 MNHEY and CDR2 SVGAGI. The CDR3 DNA sequence: TGTGCCAGCTGCAGAGACCAGGTGCTTGGGAATGAGCAGTTCTTC. Protein sequence: CASCRDQVLGNEQFF.

The chain is built from TRBV25-1 and TRBJ2-5, with 10 bases identical to TRBD1. Germline lookup yields CDR1 MGHDK and CDR2 SYGVNS. V shed 4 bases, J shed 2 bases, and the junction held 7 bases outside the gene matches. This CDR3 contains 16 residues. The CDR3 protein is CASSGPPGQGQETQYF. The CDR3 nucleotides are TGTGCCAGCAGTGGGCCTCCGGGACAGGGGCAAGAGACCCAGTACTTC.

The genes are TRBV5-6 and TRBJ1-5; D is unclear. Germline lookup yields CDR1 SGHDT and CDR2 YYEEEE. V was trimmed by 4 bases and J by 5 bases, leaving 13 bases between them. The CDR3 spans 14 residues. CDR3 amino acids: CASSRRGSYQPQHF. The DNA for the CDR3 is TGTGCCAGCAGCCGTCGAGGATCGTATCAGCCCCAGCATTTT.

The V gene is TRBV11-2, the J gene TRBJ1-1; D is perhaps TRBD1 (5 bases). The CDR3 runs to 15 residues. CDR1 SGHAT and CDR2 FQNNGV come from the germline V gene. The germline V and J ends were trimmed by 5 bases and 4 bases, with 17 bases remaining between them. As DNA, the CDR3 is TGTGCCAGCAGCACGATACAGGCCCCGGCCACTGAAGCTTTCTTT. Amino acids: CASSTIQAPATEAFF. Full variable domain (missing parts from reference TRBV11-2 and TRBJ1-1): EAGVAQSPRYKIIEKRQSVAFWCNPISGHATLYWYQQILGQGPKLLIQFQNNGVVDDSQLPKDRFSAERLKGVDSTLKIQPAKLEDSAVYLCASSTIQAPATEAFFGQGTRLTVV.

The V and J genes are TRBV7-9 and TRBJ1-1, with TRBD1 as a possible D gene (5 bases). CDR1 is SEHNR, CDR2 FQNEAQ, per germline (reference sequence). V was clipped by 1 base and J by 3 bases, with 9 bases between them. The CDR3 is 14 amino acids. The CDR3 reads CASSLEGRDTEAFF. In nucleotides, the CDR3 is TGTGCCAGCAGCTTAGAGGGCAGGGACACTGAAGCTTTCTTT.

The rearrangement joins TRBV28 to TRBJ1-3, with 12 bases that match TRBD1. The V and J ends lost 2 bases and 4 bases, in that order; junction bases with no gene match: 15. The CDR3 length is 20 residues. Germline CDR1 and CDR2: MDHEN and SYDVKM. CDR3 sequence (DNA): TGTGCCAGCAGTTTAATTCTGGGACAGGGGGCGAGAGGTCGGGGAAACACCATATATTTT. Amino acids: CASSLILGQGARGRGNTIYF.

The rearrangement joins TRBV7-9 to TRBJ2-1, with D perhaps TRBD1 (6 bases). The ends were cut back, 6 bases at V and 7 bases at J, with 16 bases in the middle. The CDR3 is made up of 14 amino acids. CDR1 and CDR2 from the germline V gene are SEHNR and FQNEAQ (reference sequence). The CDR3 nucleotides read TGTGCCAGCAGACATGAACAGGGTTGGAATGAGCAGTTCTTC. Its protein product is CASRHEQGWNEQFF.

The J gene is TRBJ2-7, the V gene TRBV28; tentative D call: TRBD1 (6 bases). The germline gives CDR1 MDHEN, CDR2 SYDVKM. The CDR3 contains 15 residues. Trimming removed 5 bases at V and 0 bases at J, with 14 bases between. The CDR3, as DNA: TGTGCCAGCAGTCGATCTGGGGGCGACTCCTACGAGCAGTACTTC. Encoded protein: CASSRSGGDSYEQYF.

CDR3 loop: CASWGQGTMNTEAFF. Here the CDR3 DNA reads TGTGCCAGCTGGGGACAGGGGACCATGAACACTGAAGCTTTCTTT. This chain uses TRBV6-5 with TRBJ1-1; 10 nucleotides line up with TRBD1. The CDR3 covers 15 residues. V shed 8 bases, J shed 0 bases, and the junction held 6 bases outside the gene matches. Germline loops: CDR1 MNHEY, CDR2 SVGAGI.

The V call is TRBV6-5, the J call TRBJ2-7, with D unclear. Germline V lookup: CDR1 MNHEY, CDR2 SVGAGI. The CDR3 sequence is 14 residues long. V dropped 6 bases and J dropped 1 base, with 13 bases sitting between them. The CDR3 region has the DNA TGTGCCAGCAGCGTAGAGGCTGAATCCTACGAGCAGTACTTC. Amino acid sequence: CASSVEAESYEQYF.

This clone was recorded only once. This sequence joins TRBV18 and TRBJ2-1; 9 bases map to TRBD2. V was pared by 4 bases and J by 4 bases, with 11 bases of the junction left unmatched. The CDR3 runs to 17 residues. Germline CDR1 and CDR2: KGHSH and LQKENI. CDR3 region: CASSLSPGLAVYNEQFF. CDR3 DNA: TGTGCCAGCTCACTCTCGCCGGGACTAGCCGTTTACAATGAGCAGTTCTTC.

The chain recombines TRBV4-1 with TRBJ1-4; D possibly corresponds to TRBD1 (6 bases). V dropped 2 bases and J dropped 0 bases, with 7 bases sitting between them. The CDR3 is 15 amino acids. CDR1 and CDR2 (germline): MGHRA, YSYEKL. CDR3 sequence (DNA): TGCGCCAGCAGCCAATCAGGGGCAACTAATGAAAAACTGTTTTTT. Residues: CASSQSGATNEKLFF.

This clone was detected only a few times. The chain has TRBV6-1 and TRBJ1-4, with unresolved D. Trimming cost V 6 bases and J 12 bases, with 14 bases left between them. Germline V gene data show CDR1 as MNHNS and CDR2 as SASEGT. The CDR3 consists of 12 residues. The CDR3 is CASRTTSEELFF. CDR3 in DNA: TGTGCCAGCAGGACGACATCGGAGGAACTGTTTTTT.

A few counts support this clone. The chain couples TRBV6-6 to TRBJ1-2; no reliable D call. Per germline, CDR1 MNHNY and CDR2 SVGAGI (reference sequence). The CDR3 is 11 residues long. Trimming removed 2 bases at V and 7 bases at J, with 5 bases between. In nucleotides, the CDR3 is TGTGCCAGCAGTTACGAACTTGGCTACACCTTC. Its translation: CASSYELGYTF.

The chain carries TRBV10-3 and TRBJ2-5; 8 bases fit TRBD1. V dropped 4 bases and J dropped 2; count of bases not matched to a gene: 0. Per the germline V gene, CDR1 is ENHRY and CDR2 is SYGVKD. The CDR3 spans 13 residues. In nucleotides, the CDR3 is TGTGCCATCAGTGGGACAGGGCAAGAGACCCAGTACTTC. Protein sequence: CAISGTGQETQYF.

The chain recombines TRBV7-2 with TRBJ1-1, with a possible D match to TRBD1 (6 bases). The CDR3 spans 14 residues. V lost 5 bases, J lost 0 bases, and 10 bases lay in between. Per the germline V gene, CDR1 is SGHTA and CDR2 is FQGNSA. The chain's CDR3 is CASSIGQLNTEAFF. In DNA form, the CDR3 reads TGTGCCAGCAGCATTGGACAGTTGAACACTGAAGCTTTCTTT.

This chain joins TRBV5-1 and TRBJ2-5; a weak D match, TRBD1 (5 bases). Germline CDR1 is SGHRS and CDR2 is YFSETQ. The V and J ends lost 5 bases and 1 base respectively, with 18 bases between them. CDR3 size: 16 residues. CDR3 loop: CASRPTDTRGQETQYF. In nucleotides, the CDR3 is TGCGCCAGCAGACCGACAGATACAAGGGGCCAAGAGACCCAGTACTTC. The full variable domain, rest sourced from reference TRBV5-1 and TRBJ2-5, is KAGVTQTPRYLIKTRGQQVTLSCSPISGHRSVSWYQQTPGQGLQFLFEYFSETQRNKGNFPGRFSGRQFSNSRSEMNVSTLELGDSALYLCASRPTDTRGQETQYFGPGTRLLVL.